Sequencing of this T cell receptor beta chain was carried out in a study of shared clonotypes between healthy human individuals. Overall study context: Sampling drew on donors who were a couple of women and three men aged 18 to 49. Study-wide results and caveats: Naive subsets generally exceeded memory subsets in estimated richness. In contrast to clonotypes shared by all four donors, non-shared clonotypes had lower generation probabilities.

This clone has more than one count but fewer than ten. Its cognate antigen is unknown. Germline V lookup: CDR1 SNHLY, CDR2 FYNNEI. This CDR3 is 13 amino acids long. V was trimmed by 5 bases and J by 7 bases, leaving 11 bases between them. TCRdb keeps only in-frame clones here, not all; method: immunoSEQ multiplex PCR. Of about 1 million clones in the sample, approximately 70% are singletons; the top ten hold roughly 1.5%. Naive CD45RA+ and memory CD45RA-negative subsets were split from CD4+ cells. The J gene is TRBJ2-2, the V gene TRBV2; D is undetermined. The sample taken for sequencing was memory CD4+ T cells sorted from blood. Regarding subset: CD45RA-negative fraction. This clonotype originated in a man between 18 and 35 years old in good health. CDR3 sequence (DNA): TGTGCCAGCAGTCTAACCAGGTTCGGGGAGCTGTTTTTT. Translated, it gives CASSLTRFGELFF.